One sample yielded the 4 T cell receptor beta chains listed below, sequenced in a study of blood T cells in healthy people across ages. A second PCR, run for about 7 to 11 cycles, used a sample-barcoded 5' primer plus a J-beta primer mix. Using its own MiXCR run on the 5' RACE reads, TCRdb lists one record per CDR3 protein. The sample gives some 1 million distinct CDR3 sequences, more than 40% of which show up once; approximately 20% is in the top ten. The specimen sequenced was blood. Every receptor here comes from an older woman in good health.

In this sample, this clonotype turned up a few times. This chain joins TRBV4-1 and TRBJ1-2, with D tentatively TRBD1 (6 bases). V lost 1 base and J lost 4, with 19 bases in between. Germline V gives CDR1 MGHRA, CDR2 YSYEKL. The CDR3 covers 17 residues. DNA of the CDR3: TGCGCCAGCAGCCAAGTTCCCCCCCCAGGGGCCCTCTATGGCTACACCTTC. The encoded protein is CASSQVPPPGALYGYTF.

In its sample, this clonotype was seen once. V and J are TRBV2 and TRBJ2-7; D gene ambiguous. The CDR3 runs 12 residues. Germline CDR1 SNHLY, CDR2 FYNNEI. Trimming pared 0 bases from V and 6 bases from J, leaving 6 bases between. CDR3 coding DNA: TGTGCCAGCAGTGAAGCTATCGGCGAGCAGTACTTC. It specifies CASSEAIGEQYF.

This clonotype has a handful of counts. This rearrangement joins TRBV7-9 to TRBJ2-3, with D unclear. Germline CDR1 and CDR2: SEHNR and FQNEAQ (reference sequence). With 7 bases removed from V and 2 bases from J, the gap between germline ends came to 10 bases. The CDR3 totals 13 residues. CDR3 nucleotides: TGTGCCAGCAAGGGTCCCGACACAGATACGCAGTATTTT. This encodes CASKGPDTDTQYF.

V gene TRBV11-2 combines with J gene TRBJ2-1, with D hard to call. This CDR3 has 13 residues. Germline CDR1 SGHAT, CDR2 FQNNGV. The V gene lost 6 bases and the J gene lost 2 bases, with 8 bases spanning the gap. The CDR3 protein is CASSIITYNEQFF. The CDR3 DNA reads TGTGCCAGCAGTATAATAACCTACAATGAGCAGTTCTTC.